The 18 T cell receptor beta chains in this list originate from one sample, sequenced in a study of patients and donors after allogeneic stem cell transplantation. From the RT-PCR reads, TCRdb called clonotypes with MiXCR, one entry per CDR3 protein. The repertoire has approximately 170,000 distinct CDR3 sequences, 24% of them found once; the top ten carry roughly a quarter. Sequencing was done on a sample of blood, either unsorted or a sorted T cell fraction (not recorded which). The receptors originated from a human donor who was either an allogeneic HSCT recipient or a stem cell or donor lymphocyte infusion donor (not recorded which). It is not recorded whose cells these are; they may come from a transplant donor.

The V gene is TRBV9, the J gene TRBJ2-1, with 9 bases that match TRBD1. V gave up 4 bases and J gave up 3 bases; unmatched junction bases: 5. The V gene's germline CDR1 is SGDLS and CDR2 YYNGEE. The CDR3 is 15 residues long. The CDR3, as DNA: TGTGCCAGCAGCCCAAGACAGGGGGGCTACAATGAGCAGTTCTTC. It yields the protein CASSPRQGGYNEQFF.

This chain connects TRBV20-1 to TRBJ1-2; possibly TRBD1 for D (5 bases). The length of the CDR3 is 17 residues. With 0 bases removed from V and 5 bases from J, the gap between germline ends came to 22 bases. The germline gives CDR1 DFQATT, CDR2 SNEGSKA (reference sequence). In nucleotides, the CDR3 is TGCAGTGCTAGAGATTCGGGGGACCTCGGTCGTGGGTATGGCTACACCTTC. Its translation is CSARDSGDLGRGYGYTF.

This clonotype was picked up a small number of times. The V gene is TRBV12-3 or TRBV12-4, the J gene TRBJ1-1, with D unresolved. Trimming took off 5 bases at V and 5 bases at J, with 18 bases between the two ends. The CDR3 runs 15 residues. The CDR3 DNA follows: TGTGCCAGCAGTAGCGTGGATAGGTGGGCGACTGAAGCTTTCTTT. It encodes CASSSVDRWATEAFF.

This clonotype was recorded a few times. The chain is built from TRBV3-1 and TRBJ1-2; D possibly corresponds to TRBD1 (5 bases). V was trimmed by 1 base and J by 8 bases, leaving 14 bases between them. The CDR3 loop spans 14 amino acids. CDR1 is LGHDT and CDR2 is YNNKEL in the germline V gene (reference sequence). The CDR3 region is CASSQAEGARGYTF. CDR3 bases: TGTGCCAGCAGCCAAGCGGAAGGGGCTCGGGGCTACACCTTC.

CDR3 residues: CASSFRYGIGADTQYF. Here the CDR3 DNA reads TGTGCCAGCAGCTTTAGATATGGAATAGGTGCAGATACGCAGTATTTT. The chain joins TRBV7-9 to TRBJ2-3; unclear D gene. Germline assignment: CDR1 SEHNR and CDR2 FQNEAQ (reference sequence). This CDR3 has 16 amino acids. V lost 3 bases, J lost 4 bases, and 17 bases lay in between. Variable domain in full (rest from reference TRBV7-9 and TRBJ2-3): DTGVSQNPRHKITKRGQNVTFRCDPISEHNRLYWYRQTLGQGPEFLTYFQNEAQLEKSRLLSDRFSAERPKGSFSTLEIQRTEQGDSAMYLCASSFRYGIGADTQYFGPGTRLTVL.

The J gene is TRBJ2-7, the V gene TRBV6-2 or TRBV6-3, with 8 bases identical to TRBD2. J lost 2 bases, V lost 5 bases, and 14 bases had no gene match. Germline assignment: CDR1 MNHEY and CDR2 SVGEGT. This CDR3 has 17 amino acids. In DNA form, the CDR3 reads TGTGCCAGCAGTCCCAACCCCAATAGCGGGAACCCCTACGAGCAGTACTTC. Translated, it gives CASSPNPNSGNPYEQYF.

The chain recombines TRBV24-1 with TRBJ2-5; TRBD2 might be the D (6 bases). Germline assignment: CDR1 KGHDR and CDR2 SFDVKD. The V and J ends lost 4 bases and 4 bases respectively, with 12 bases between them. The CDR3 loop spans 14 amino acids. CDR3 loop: CATSDYTGGETQYF. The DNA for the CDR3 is TGTGCCACCAGTGACTACACCGGGGGAGAGACCCAGTACTTC.

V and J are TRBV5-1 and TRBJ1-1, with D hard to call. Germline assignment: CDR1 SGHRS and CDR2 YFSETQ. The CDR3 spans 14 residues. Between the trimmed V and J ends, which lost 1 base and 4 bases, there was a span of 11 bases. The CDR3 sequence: CASSLSPGSTEAFF. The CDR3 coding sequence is TGCGCCAGCAGCTTGAGTCCGGGTAGCACTGAAGCTTTCTTT.

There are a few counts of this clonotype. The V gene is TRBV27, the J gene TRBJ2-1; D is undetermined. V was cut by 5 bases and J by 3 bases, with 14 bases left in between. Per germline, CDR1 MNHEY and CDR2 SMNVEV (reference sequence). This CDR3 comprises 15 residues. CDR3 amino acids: CASSRRSKLYNEQFF. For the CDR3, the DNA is TGTGCCAGCAGTCGCCGTAGCAAACTCTACAATGAGCAGTTCTTC.

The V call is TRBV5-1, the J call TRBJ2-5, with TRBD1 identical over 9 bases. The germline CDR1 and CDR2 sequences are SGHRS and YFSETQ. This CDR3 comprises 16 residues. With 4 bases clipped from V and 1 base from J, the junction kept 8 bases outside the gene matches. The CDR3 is CASSLGQGSPQETQYF. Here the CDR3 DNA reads TGCGCCAGCAGCCTAGGACAGGGGTCCCCCCAAGAGACCCAGTACTTC.

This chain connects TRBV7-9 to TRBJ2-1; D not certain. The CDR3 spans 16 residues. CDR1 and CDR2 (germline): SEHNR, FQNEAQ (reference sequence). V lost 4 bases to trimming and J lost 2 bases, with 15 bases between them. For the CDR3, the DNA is TGTGCCAGCAGCTCCTTCGCAGGTCCTGCCTACAATGAGCAGTTCTTC. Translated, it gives CASSSFAGPAYNEQFF.

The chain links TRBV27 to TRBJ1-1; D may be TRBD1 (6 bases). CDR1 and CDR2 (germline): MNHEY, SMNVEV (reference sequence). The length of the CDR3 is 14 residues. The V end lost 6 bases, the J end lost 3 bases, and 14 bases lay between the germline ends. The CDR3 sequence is CASSPTGTYTEAFF. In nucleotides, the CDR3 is TGTGCCAGCAGCCCCACAGGGACCTACACTGAAGCTTTCTTT.

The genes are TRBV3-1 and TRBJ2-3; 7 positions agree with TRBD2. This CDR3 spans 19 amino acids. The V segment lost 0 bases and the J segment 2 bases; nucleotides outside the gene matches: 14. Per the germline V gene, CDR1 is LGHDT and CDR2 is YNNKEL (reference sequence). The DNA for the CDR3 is TGTGCCAGCAGCCAAGAATTTGGCGGGGGACTACTTAACACAGATACGCAGTATTTT. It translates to CASSQEFGGGLLNTDTQYF.

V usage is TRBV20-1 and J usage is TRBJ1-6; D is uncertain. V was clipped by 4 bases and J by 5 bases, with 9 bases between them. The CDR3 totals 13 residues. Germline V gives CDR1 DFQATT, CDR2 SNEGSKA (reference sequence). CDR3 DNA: TGCAGTGCTAAGGAAAGCGATAATTCACCCCTCCACTTT. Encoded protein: CSAKESDNSPLHF.

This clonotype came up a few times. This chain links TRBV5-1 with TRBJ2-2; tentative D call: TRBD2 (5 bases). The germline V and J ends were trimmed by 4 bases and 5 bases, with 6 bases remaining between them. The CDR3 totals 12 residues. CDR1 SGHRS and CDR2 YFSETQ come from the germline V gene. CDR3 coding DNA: TGCGCCAGCAGCGGAGGAACCGGGGAGCTGTTTTTT. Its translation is CASSGGTGELFF.

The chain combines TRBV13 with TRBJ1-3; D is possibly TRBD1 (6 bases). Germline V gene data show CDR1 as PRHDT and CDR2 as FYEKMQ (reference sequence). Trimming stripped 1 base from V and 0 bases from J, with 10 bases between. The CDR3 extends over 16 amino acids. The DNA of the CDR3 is TGTGCCAGCAGCTTAGACAGGGCCACCTCTGGAAACACCATATATTTT. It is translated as CASSLDRATSGNTIYF.

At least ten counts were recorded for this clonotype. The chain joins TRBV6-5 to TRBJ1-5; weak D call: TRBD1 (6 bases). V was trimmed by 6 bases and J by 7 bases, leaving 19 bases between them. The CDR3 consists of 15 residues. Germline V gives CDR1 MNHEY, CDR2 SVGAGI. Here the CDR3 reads CASSLKQGRDQPQHF. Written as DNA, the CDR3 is TGTGCCAGCAGCCTAAAGCAGGGGAGGGACCAGCCCCAGCATTTT.

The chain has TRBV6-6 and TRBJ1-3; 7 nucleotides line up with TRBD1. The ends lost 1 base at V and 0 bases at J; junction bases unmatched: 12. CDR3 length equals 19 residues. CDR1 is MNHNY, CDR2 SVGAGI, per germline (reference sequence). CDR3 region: CASSYLPGTAFTSGNTIYF. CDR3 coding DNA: TGTGCCAGCAGTTACTTGCCCGGGACAGCTTTTACCTCTGGAAACACCATATATTTT.